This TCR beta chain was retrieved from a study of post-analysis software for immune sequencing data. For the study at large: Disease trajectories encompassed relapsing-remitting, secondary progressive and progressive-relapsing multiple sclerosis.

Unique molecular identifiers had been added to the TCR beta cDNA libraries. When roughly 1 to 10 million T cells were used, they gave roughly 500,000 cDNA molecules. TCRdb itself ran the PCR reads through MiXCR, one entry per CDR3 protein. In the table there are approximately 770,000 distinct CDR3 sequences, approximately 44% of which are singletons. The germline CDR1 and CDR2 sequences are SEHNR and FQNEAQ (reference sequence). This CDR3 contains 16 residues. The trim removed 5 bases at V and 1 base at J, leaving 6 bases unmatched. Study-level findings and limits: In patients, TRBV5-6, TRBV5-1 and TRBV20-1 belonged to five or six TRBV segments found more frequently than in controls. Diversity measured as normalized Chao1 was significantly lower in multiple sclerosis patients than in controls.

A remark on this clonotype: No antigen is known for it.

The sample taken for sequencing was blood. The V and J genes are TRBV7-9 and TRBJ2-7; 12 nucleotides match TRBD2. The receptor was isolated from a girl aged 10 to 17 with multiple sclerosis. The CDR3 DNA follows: TGTGCCAGCAGCCCATATGGACTAGCGGGATCCTACGAGCAGTACTTC. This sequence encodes CASSPYGLAGSYEQYF.